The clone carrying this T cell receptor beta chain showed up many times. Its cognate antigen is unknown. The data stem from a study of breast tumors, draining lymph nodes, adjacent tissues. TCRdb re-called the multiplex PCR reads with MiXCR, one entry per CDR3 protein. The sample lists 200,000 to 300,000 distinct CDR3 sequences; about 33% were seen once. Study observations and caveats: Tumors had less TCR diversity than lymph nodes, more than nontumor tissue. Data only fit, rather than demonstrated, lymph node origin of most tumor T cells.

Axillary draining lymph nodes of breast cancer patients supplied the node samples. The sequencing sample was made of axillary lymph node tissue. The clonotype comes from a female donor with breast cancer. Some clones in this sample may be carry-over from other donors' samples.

The CDR3 DNA reads TGTGCCAGCAGGAGACTAGCGACTAGCACAGATACGCAGTATTTT. Translation gives CASRRLATSTDTQYF. The chain recombines TRBV2 with TRBJ2-3, with 8 bases aligning to TRBD2. The CDR3 contains 15 residues. J lost 0 bases, V lost 6 bases, and 5 bases had no gene match. Germline V lookup: CDR1 SNHLY, CDR2 FYNNEI.